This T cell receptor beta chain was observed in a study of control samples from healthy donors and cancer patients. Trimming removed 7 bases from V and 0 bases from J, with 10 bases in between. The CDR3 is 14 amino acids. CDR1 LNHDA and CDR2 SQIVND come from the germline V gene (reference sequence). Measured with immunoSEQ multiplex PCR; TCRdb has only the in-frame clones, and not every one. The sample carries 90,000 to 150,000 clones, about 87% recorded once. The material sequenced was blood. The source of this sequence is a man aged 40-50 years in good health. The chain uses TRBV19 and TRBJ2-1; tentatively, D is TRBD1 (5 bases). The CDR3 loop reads CASTAGNSYNEQFF. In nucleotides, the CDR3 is TGTGCCAGTACCGCAGGGAACTCCTACAATGAGCAGTTCTTC.